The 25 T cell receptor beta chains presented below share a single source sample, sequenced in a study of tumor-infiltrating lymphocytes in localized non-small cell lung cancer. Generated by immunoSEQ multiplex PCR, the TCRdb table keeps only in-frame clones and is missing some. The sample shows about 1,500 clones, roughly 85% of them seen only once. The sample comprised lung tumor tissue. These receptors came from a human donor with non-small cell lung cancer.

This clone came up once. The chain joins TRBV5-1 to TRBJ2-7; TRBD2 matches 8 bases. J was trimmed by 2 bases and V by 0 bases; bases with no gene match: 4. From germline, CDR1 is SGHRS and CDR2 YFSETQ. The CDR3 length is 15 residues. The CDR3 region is CASSLELAAAYEQYF. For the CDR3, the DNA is TGCGCCAGCAGCTTGGAACTAGCGGCTGCCTACGAGCAGTACTTC.

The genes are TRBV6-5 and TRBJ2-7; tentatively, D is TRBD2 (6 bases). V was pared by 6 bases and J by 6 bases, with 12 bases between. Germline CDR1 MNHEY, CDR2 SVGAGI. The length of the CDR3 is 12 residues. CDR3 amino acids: CASSRGTAEQYF. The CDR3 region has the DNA TGTGCCAGCAGCCGCGGGACGGCCGAGCAGTACTTC.

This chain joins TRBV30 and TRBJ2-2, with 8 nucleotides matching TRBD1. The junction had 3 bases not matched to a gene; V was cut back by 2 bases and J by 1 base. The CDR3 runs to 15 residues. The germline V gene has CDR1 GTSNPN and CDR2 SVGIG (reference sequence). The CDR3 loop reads CAWSRGQGNTGELFF. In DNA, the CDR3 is TGTGCCTGGAGTCGTGGACAGGGGAACACCGGGGAGCTGTTTTTT.

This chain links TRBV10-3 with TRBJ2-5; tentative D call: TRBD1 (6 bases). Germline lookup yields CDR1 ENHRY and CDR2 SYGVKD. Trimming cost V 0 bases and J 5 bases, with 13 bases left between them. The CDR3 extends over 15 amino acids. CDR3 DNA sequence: TGTGCCATCAGTGAGTCGCGTGGGGGCGGGGAGACCCAGTACTTC. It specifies CAISESRGGGETQYF.

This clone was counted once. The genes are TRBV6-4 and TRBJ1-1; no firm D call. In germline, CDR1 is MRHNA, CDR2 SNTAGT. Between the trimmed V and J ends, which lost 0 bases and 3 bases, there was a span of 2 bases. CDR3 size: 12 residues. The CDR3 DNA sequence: TGTGCCAGCAGTGACTCCGACACTGAAGCTTTCTTT. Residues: CASSDSDTEAFF.

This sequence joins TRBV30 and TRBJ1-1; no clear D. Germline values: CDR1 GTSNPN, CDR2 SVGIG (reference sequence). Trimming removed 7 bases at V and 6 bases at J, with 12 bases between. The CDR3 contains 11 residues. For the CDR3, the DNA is TGTGCCTTAGTCGGGTGGTCTGAAGCTTTCTTT. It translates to CALVGWSEAFF.

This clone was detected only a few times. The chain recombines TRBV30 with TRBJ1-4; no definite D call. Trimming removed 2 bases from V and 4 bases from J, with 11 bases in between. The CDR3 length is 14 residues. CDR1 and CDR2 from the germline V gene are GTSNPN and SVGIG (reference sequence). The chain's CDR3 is CAWSSRTLNEKLFF. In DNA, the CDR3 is TGTGCCTGGAGTTCAAGGACGCTTAATGAAAAACTGTTTTTT.

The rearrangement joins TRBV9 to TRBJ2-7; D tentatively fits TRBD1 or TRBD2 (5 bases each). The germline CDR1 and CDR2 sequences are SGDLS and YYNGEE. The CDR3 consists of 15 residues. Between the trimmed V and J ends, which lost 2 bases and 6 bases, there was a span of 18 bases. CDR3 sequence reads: CASSVGTSFFGEQYF. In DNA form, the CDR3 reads TGTGCCAGCAGCGTGGGGACGTCCTTCTTTGGCGAGCAGTACTTC.

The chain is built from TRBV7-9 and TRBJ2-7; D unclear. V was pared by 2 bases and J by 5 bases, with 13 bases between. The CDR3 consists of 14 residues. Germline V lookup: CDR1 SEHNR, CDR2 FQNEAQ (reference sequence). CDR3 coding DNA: TGTGCCAGCAGCTTAAGCTGGTTTGGAGACGAGCAGTACTTC. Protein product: CASSLSWFGDEQYF.

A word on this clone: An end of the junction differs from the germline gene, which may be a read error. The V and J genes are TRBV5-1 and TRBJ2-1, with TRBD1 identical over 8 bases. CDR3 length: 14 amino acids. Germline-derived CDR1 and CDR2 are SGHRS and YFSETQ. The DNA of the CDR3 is TGCTCCAGCAGCGGAACAGGGACAGGAGCAGAGCAGTTCTTC. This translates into CSSSGTGTGAEQFF.

Here the CDR3 reads CAIRSGQGETQYF. DNA for the CDR3: TGTGCCATCAGATCGGGACAAGGGGAGACCCAGTACTTC. The rearrangement uses TRBV10-3 and TRBJ2-5; possible D gene TRBD1, 6 bases. The CDR3 spans 13 residues. Germline CDR1 ENHRY, CDR2 SYGVKD. V lost 6 bases, J lost 5 bases, and 13 bases lay in between.

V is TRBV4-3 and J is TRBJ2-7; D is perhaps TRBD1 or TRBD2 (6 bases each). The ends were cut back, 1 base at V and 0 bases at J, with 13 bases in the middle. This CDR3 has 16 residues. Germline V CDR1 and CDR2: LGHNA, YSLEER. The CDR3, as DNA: TGCGCCAGCAGCCAAGCGTCGGGGGACAACTCCTACGAGCAGTACTTC. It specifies CASSQASGDNSYEQYF.

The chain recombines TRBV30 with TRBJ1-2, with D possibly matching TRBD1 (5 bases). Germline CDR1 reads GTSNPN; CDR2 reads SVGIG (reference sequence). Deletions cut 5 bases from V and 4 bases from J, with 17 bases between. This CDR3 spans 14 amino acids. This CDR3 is CAWGIPGTVYGYTF. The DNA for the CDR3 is TGTGCCTGGGGCATCCCCGGGACGGTCTATGGCTACACCTTC.

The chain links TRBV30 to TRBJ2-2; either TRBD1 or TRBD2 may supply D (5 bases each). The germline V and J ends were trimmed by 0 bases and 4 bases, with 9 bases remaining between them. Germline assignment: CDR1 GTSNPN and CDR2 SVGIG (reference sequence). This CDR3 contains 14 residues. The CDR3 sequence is CAWSVKGPTGELFF. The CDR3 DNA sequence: TGTGCCTGGAGTGTAAAGGGACCCACCGGGGAGCTGTTTTTT. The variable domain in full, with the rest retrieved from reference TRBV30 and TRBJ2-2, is SQTIHQWPATLVQPVGSPLSLECTVEGTSNPNLYWYRQAAGRGLQLLFYSVGIGQISSEVPQNLSASRPQDRQFILSSKKLLLSDSGFYLCAWSVKGPTGELFFGEGSRLTVL.

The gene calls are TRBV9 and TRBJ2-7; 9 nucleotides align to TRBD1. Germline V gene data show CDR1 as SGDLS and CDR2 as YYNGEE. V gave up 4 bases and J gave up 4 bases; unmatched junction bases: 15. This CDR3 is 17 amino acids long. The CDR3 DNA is TGTGCCAGCAGCTCCGGGACAGGGAGAAAGCTTGGGTACGAGCAGTACTTC. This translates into CASSSGTGRKLGYEQYF.

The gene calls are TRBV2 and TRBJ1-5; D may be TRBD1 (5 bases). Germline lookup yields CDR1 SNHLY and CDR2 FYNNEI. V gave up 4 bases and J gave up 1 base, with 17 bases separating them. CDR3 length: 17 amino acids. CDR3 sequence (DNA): TGTGCCAGCAGTGCCCCGGACACCCCGAGGAGCAATCAGCCCCAGCATTTT. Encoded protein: CASSAPDTPRSNQPQHF.

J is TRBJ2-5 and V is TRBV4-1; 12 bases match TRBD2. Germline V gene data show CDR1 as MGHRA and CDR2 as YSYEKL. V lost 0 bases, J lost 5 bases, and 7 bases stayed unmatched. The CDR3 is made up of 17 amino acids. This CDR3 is CASSQEAGLAGRETQYF. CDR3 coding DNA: TGCGCCAGCAGCCAAGAGGCTGGACTAGCGGGACGTGAGACCCAGTACTTC.

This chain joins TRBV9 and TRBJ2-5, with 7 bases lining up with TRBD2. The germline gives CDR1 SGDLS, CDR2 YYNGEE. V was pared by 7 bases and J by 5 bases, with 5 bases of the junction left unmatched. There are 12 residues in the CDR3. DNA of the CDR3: TGTGCCAGCGGCAGCGGGGAGGAGACCCAGTACTTC. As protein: CASGSGEETQYF.

CDR3 coding DNA: TGTGCCAGCTCACCAGAGGCCCAGGGGAGGGATGGCTACACCTTC. Translating it yields CASSPEAQGRDGYTF. The chain is built from TRBV18 and TRBJ1-2; D is possibly TRBD1 (6 bases). Germline CDR1 is KGHSH and CDR2 is LQKENI. Trimming shortened V by 2 bases and J by 6 bases, and 16 bases separated the two germline ends. The CDR3 extends over 15 amino acids.

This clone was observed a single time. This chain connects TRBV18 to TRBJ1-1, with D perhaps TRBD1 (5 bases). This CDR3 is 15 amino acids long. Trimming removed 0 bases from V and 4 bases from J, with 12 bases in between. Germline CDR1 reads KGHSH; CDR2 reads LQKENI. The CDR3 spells CASSPPTPGSTEAFF. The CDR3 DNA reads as TGTGCCAGCTCACCACCGACTCCAGGGTCCACTGAAGCTTTCTTT.

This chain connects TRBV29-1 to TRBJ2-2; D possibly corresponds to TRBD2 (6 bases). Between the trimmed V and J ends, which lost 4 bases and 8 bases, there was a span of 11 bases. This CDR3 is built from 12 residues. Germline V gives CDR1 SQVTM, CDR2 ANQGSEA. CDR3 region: CSVGLGAGELFF. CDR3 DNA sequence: TGCAGCGTTGGACTAGGTGCTGGGGAGCTGTTTTTT.

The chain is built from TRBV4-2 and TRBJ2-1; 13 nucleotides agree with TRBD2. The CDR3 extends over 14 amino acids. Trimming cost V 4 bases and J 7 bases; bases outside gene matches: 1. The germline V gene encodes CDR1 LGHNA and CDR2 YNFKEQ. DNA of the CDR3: TGTGCCAGCAGCCCGGGACTAGCGGGGAATGAGCAGTTCTTC. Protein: CASSPGLAGNEQFF.

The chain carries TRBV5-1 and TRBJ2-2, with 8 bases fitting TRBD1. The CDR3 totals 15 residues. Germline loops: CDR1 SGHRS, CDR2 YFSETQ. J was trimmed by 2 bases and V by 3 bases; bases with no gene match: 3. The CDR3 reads CASSWGQENTGELFF. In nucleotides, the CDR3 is TGCGCCAGCAGCTGGGGACAGGAAAACACCGGGGAGCTGTTTTTT.

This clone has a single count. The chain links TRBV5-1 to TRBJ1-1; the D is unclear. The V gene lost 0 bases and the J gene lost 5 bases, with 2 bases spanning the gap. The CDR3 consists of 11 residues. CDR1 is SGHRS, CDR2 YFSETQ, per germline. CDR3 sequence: CASSLDTEAFF. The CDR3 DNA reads TGCGCCAGCAGCTTGGATACTGAAGCTTTCTTT.

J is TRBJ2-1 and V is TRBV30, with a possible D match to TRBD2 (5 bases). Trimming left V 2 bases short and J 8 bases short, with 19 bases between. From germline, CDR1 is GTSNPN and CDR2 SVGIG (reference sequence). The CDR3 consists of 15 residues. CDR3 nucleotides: TGTGCCTGGAGTCGGCTAGAGGGAGCTGGAGATGAGCAGTTCTTC. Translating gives CAWSRLEGAGDEQFF.